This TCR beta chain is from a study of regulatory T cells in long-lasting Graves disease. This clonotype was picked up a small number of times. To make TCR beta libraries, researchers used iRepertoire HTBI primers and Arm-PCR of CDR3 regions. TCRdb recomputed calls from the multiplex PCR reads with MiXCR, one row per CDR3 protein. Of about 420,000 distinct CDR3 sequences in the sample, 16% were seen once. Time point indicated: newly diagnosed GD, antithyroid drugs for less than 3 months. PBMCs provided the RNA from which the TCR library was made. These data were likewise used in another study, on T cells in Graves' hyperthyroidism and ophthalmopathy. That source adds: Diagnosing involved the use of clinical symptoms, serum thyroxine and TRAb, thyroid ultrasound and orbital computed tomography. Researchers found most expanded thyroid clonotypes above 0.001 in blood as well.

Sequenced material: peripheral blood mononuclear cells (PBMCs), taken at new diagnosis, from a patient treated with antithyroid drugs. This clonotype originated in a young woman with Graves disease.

CDR3 in amino acids: CASSRTTSGRASFTGELFF. In nucleotides, the CDR3 is TGTGCCAGCAGCCGCACGACTAGCGGGAGGGCCTCGTTCACCGGGGAGCTGTTTTTT. The chain employs TRBV6-4 and TRBJ2-2, with 14 bases that match TRBD2. The CDR3 has 19 residues. V lost 6 bases to trimming and J lost 4 bases; unmatched junction nucleotides: 13. Germline CDR1 reads MRHNA; CDR2 reads SNTAGT.